This paragraph reports one T cell receptor beta chain. The data derive from a study of blood T cell repertoires in COVID-19. In the study overall: COVID-19 samples collected from the United States, Italy and Spain covered acute and convalescent phases. T cells, B-cell-depleted T cells, or PBMCs provided the cDNA or gDNA that served as material.

Trimming removed 1 base at V and 4 bases at J, with 22 bases between. CDR3 size: 18 residues. CDR1 SEHNR and CDR2 FQNEAQ come from the germline V gene (reference sequence). Per the original methods: Estimates of nucleated cell counts were drawn from the amplification of reference gene primers. Clones were sequenced by immunoSEQ multiplex PCR, and TCRdb holds only the in-frame ones, with some missing. V, J and clone size reflect that table, while D and trimming were determined from the DNA. The sample holds 84,000 or so clones, 80% seen once. Sample: peripheral blood. V is TRBV7-9 and J is TRBJ1-2; no reliable D call. This sequence was found in a woman aged 80 or over with acute or convalescent COVID-19. CDR3 DNA sequence: TGTGCCAGCAGCTTAGTATCTAGTGGGTCGACCCTATTCTATGGCTACACCTTC. Amino acid sequence: CASSLVSSGSTLFYGYTF.